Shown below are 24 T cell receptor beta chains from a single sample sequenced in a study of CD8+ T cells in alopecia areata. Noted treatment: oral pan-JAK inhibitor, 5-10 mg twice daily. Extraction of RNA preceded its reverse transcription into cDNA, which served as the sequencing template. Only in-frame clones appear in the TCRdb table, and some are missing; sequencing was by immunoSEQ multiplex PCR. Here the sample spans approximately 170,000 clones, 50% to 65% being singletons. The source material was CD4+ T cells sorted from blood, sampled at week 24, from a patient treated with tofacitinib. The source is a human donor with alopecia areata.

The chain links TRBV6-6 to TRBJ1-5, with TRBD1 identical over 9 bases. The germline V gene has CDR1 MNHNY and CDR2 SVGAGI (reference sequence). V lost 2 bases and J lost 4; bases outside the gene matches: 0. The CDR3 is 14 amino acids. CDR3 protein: CASSYGTGNQPQHF. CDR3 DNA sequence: TGTGCCAGCAGTTACGGGACAGGGAATCAGCCCCAGCATTTT.

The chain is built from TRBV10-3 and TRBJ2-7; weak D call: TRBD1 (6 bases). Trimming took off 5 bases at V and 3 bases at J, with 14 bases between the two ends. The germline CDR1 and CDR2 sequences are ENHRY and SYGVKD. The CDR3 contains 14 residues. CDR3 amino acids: CAISPDRFHYEQYF. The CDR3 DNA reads TGTGCCATCAGTCCTGACAGGTTCCACTACGAGCAGTACTTC.

The CDR3 region is CASQGGWEQYF. The CDR3, as DNA: TGTGCCTCCCAGGGGGGATGGGAGCAGTACTTC. The gene calls are TRBV30 and TRBJ2-7, with D perhaps matching TRBD1 (7 bases). This CDR3 is built from 11 residues. Deletions cut 7 bases from V and 7 bases from J, with 14 bases between. From germline, CDR1 is GTSNPN and CDR2 SVGIG (reference sequence).

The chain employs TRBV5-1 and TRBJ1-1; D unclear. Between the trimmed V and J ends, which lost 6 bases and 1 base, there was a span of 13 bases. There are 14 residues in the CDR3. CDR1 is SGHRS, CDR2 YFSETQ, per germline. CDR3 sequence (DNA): TGCGCCAGCACCCCCGGTGGACCGAACACTGAAGCTTTCTTT. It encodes CASTPGGPNTEAFF.

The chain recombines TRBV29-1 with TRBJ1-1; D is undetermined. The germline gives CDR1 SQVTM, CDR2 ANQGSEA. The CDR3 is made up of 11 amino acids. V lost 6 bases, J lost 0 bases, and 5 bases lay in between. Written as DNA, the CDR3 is TGCAGCGTGGCGGTGAACACTGAAGCTTTCTTT. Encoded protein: CSVAVNTEAFF.

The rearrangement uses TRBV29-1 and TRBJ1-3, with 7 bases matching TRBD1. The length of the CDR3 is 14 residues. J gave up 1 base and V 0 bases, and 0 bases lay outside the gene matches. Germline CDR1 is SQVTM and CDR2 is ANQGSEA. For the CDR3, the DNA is TGCAGCGTTGAAGACAGGGGGTCTGGAAACACCATATATTTT. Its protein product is CSVEDRGSGNTIYF.

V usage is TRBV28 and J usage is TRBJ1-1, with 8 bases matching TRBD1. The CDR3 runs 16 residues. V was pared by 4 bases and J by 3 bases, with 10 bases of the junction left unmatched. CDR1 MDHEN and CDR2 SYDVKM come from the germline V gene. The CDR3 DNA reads TGTGCCAGCAGTTACGGAATCGGACAGGGTTACACTGAAGCTTTCTTT. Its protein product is CASSYGIGQGYTEAFF.

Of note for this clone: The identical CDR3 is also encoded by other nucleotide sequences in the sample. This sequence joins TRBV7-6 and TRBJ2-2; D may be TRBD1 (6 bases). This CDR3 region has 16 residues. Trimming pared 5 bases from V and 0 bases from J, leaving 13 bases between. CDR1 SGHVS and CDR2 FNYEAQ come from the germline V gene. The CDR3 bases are TGTGCCAGCAGCCAAGAACAGGGTTCGAACACCGGGGAGCTGTTTTTT. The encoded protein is CASSQEQGSNTGELFF.

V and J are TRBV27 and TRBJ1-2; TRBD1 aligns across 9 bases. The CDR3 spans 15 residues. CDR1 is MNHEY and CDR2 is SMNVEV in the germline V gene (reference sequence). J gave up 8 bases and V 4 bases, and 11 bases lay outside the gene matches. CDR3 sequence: CASSSLQGAGGGYTF. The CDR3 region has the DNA TGTGCCAGCAGTTCACTACAGGGGGCTGGGGGAGGCTACACCTTC.

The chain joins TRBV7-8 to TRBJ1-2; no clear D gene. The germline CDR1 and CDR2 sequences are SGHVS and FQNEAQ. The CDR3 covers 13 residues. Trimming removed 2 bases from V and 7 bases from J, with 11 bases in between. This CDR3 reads CASSLTIGVGYTF. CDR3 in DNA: TGTGCCAGCAGCTTAACAATTGGAGTTGGCTACACCTTC.

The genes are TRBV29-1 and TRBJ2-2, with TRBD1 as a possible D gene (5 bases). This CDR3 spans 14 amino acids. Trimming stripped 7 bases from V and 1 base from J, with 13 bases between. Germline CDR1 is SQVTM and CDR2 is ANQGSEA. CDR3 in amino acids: CSAGHRLNTGELFF. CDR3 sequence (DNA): TGCAGCGCCGGACACAGGCTGAACACCGGGGAGCTGTTTTTT.

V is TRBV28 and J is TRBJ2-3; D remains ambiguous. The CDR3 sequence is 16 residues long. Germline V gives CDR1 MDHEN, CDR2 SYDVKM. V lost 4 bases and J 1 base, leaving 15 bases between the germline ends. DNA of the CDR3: TGTGCCAGCAGTTCCAAGCCACGTTCCGGCACAGATACGCAGTATTTT. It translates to CASSSKPRSGTDTQYF.

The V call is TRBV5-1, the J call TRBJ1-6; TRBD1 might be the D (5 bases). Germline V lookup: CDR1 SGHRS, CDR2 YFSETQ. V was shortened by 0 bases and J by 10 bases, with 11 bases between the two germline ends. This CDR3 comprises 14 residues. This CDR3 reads CASSLGVGDSPLHF. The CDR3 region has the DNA TGCGCCAGCAGCTTGGGGGTCGGGGACTCACCCCTCCACTTT.

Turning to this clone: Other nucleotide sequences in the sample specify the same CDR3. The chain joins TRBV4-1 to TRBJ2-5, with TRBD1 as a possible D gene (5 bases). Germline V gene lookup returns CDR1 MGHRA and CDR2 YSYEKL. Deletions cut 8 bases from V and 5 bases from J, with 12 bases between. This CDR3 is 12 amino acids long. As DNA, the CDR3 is TGCGCCAGCGGACACTTACAGGAGACCCAGTACTTC. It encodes CASGHLQETQYF.

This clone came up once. As DNA, the CDR3 is TGTGCCAGCAGTCTGCAACCTTTGGACTTCCAAGAGACCCAGTACTTC. Protein: CASSLQPLDFQETQYF. The chain uses TRBV7-9 and TRBJ2-5; D is possibly TRBD2 (5 bases). With 6 bases removed from V and 1 base from J, the gap between germline ends came to 18 bases. Germline V lookup: CDR1 SEHNR, CDR2 FQNEAQ (reference sequence). This CDR3 has 16 residues.

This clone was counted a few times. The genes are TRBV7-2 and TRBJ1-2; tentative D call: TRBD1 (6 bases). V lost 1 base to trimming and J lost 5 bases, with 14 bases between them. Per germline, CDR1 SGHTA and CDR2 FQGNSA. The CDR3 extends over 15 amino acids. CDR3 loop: CASSLDPGAQYGYTF. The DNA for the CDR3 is TGTGCCAGCAGCTTAGACCCGGGGGCGCAATATGGCTACACCTTC.

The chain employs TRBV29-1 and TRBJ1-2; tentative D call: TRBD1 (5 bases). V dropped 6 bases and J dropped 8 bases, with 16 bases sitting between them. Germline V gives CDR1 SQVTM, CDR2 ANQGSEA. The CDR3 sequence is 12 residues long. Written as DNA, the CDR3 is TGCAGCGTGGCAGGGAGTAGCGTCGGCTACACCTTC. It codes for CSVAGSSVGYTF.

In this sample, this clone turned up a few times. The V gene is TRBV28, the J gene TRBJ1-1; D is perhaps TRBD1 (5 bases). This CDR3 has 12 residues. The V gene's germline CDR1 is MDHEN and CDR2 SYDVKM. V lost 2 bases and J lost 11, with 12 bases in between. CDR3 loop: CASSLGGWSAFF. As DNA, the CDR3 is TGTGCCAGCAGTTTAGGGGGTTGGTCGGCTTTCTTT.

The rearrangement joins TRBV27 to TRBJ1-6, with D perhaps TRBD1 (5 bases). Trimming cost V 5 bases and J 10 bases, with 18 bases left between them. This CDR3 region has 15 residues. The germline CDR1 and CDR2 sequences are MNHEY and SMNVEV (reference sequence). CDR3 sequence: CASSEGSWGESPLHF. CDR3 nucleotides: TGTGCCAGCAGTGAAGGCAGTTGGGGCGAATCACCCCTCCACTTT.

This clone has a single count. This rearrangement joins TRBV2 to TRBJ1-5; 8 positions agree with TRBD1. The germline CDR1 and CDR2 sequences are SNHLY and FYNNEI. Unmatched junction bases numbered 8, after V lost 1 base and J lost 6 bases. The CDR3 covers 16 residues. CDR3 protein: CASSEVGRGQSQPQHF. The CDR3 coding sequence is TGTGCCAGCAGTGAAGTCGGCAGGGGGCAAAGTCAGCCCCAGCATTTT.

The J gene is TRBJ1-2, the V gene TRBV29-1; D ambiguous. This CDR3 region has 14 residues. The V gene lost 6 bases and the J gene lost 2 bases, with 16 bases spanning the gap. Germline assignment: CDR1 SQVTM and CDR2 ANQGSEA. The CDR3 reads CSVFRRDVNYGYTF. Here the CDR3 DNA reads TGCAGCGTGTTTCGGAGAGACGTCAACTATGGCTACACCTTC.

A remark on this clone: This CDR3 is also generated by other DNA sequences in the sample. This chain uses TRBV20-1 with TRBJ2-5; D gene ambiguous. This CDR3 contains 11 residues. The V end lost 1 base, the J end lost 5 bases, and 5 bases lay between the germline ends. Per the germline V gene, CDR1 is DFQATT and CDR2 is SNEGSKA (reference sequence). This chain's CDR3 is CSARVGETQYF. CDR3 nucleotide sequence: TGCAGTGCTAGAGTCGGGGAGACCCAGTACTTC.

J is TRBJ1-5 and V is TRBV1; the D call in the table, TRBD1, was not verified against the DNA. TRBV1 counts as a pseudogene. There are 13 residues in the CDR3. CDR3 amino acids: CTSSQNRVQPQHF. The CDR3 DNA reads TGCACCAGCAGCCAAAACAGGGTACAGCCCCAGCATTTT.

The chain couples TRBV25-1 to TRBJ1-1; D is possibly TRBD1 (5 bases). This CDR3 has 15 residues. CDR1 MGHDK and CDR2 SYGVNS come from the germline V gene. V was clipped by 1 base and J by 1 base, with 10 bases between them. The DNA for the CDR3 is TGTGCCAGCAGTGAATTCGCGGGGCAGAACACTGAAGCTTTCTTT. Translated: CASSEFAGQNTEAFF.